These T cell receptor beta chains were read from a single sample in a study of blood T cell repertoires in COVID-19. Clones were sequenced by immunoSEQ multiplex PCR, and TCRdb holds only the in-frame ones, with some missing. The data hold about 150,000 clones, with about four fifths observed a single time. Material: peripheral blood. Source of these receptors: a woman aged 55-75 years with acute or convalescent COVID-19. Both conserved end residues are part of each CDR3. A D gene is named only where the DNA matches it firmly. Not all rows give a size; the values are once, few, many and, for expanded clones, a class.

J: TRBJ1-1
D: TRBD1
V: TRBV6-5
size: NA
CDR3: CASTNRGKTEAFF
DNA: TGTGCCAGCACCAACAGGGGGAAAACTGAAGCTTTCTTT

J: TRBJ1-2
D: NA
V: TRBV5-5
size: NA
CDR3: CASSGGSLDYGYTF
DNA: TGTGCCAGCAGCGGAGGGAGTCTTGACTATGGCTACACCTTC

J: TRBJ1-1
D: TRBD1
V: TRBV15
size: NA
CDR3: CATSRETGITEAFF
DNA: TGTGCCACCAGCAGAGAGACAGGGATCACTGAAGCTTTCTTT

J: TRBJ1-2
D: TRBD1
V: TRBV25-1
size: NA
CDR3: CASRGQAAYGYTF
DNA: TGTGCCAGCAGAGGACAGGCGGCCTATGGCTACACCTTC

J: TRBJ1-1
D: NA
V: TRBV29-1
size: NA
CDR3: CSVEGRGNTEAFF
DNA: TGCAGCGTTGAAGGTCGGGGGAACACTGAAGCTTTCTTT

J: TRBJ1-3
D: TRBD1
V: TRBV29-1
size: NA
CDR3: CSVSPGQAFGNTIYF
DNA: TGCAGCGTTTCGCCGGGACAGGCTTTTGGAAACACCATATATTTT

J: TRBJ1-2
D: NA
V: TRBV11-2
size: NA
CDR3: CASSLEFAVGYGYTF
DNA: TGTGCCAGCAGCTTAGAGTTCGCGGTGGGCTATGGCTACACCTTC

J: TRBJ1-2
D: TRBD1
V: TRBV7-8
size: NA
CDR3: CASSLGKGARGYTF
DNA: TGTGCCAGCAGCTTGGGGAAGGGGGCGAGAGGCTACACCTTC

J: TRBJ1-3
D: NA
V: TRBV9
size: NA
CDR3: CASSVLPTSSSGNTIYF
DNA: TGTGCCAGCAGCGTATTACCCACTTCGAGCTCTGGAAACACCATATATTTT

J: TRBJ2-5
D: TRBD1
V: TRBV7-9
size: few
CDR3: CASSRGQQETQYF
DNA: TGTGCCAGCAGCAGGGGACAGCAAGAGACCCAGTACTTC

J: TRBJ2-3
D: NA
V: TRBV11-1
size: NA
CDR3: CASSRAGQITDTQYF
DNA: TGTGCCAGCAGCCGCGCGGGACAGATCACAGATACGCAGTATTTT

J: TRBJ2-1
D: NA
V: TRBV6-5
size: NA
CDR3: CASSSRAGNEQFF
DNA: TGTGCCAGCAGTAGCAGGGCTGGAAATGAGCAGTTCTTC